The 11 T cell receptor beta chains reported below all come from one sample, sequenced in a study of regulatory T cells in long-lasting Graves disease (dated by TCRdb to about 2021). This sample's time point label indicates: newly diagnosed GD, antithyroid drugs for less than 3 months. For both TCR sequencing and RNA sequencing, RNA was extracted from PBMCs using TRIzol. The library relied on multiplex PCR. Sequencing was carried out with an Illumina HiSeq 4000. iRepertoire HTBI primers and Arm-PCR amplification of CDR3 regions were used to construct TCR beta libraries. Clones were called with MiXCR by TCRdb after fastp trimmed the public reads at Q25, and only in-frame beta chains were retained. Entries that share a CDR3 protein sequence are merged under the most common genes and DNA. Across this sample there are hundreds of thousands of distinct CDR3 sequences, with around 15% seen only once. Of the sample, more than 15% falls within the top ten clones.

These data were also filed under a second study, of T cells in Graves' hyperthyroidism and ophthalmopathy.

The input for sequencing was peripheral blood mononuclear cells (PBMCs), taken at new diagnosis, from a patient treated with antithyroid drugs. All receptors come from a woman aged 25 to 45 with Graves disease. Donor details come from another sample of the same person, matched by shared clones.

This clonotype appeared many times. This CDR3 reads CASSVAGAGYNEQFF. The CDR3 DNA follows: TGTGCCAGCAGTGTTGCGGGAGCTGGCTACAATGAGCAGTTCTTC. V gene TRBV2 combines with J gene TRBJ2-1, with 7 bases fitting TRBD2. The germline CDR1 and CDR2 sequences are SNHLY and FYNNEI. V lost 4 bases and J lost 3; bases outside the gene matches: 6. The CDR3 runs to 15 residues.

This clonotype was detected only a few times. This chain connects TRBV6-2 or TRBV6-3 to TRBJ2-3; TRBD1 agrees at 9 bases. V shed 6 bases and J 6 bases; nucleotides not matched to a gene: 10. There are 15 residues in the CDR3. In germline, CDR1 is MNHEY, CDR2 SVGEGT. CDR3 bases: TGTGCCAGCAGCCGTACGGGGACAGGGTCTGATACGCAGTATTTT. Translated, it gives CASSRTGTGSDTQYF.

This clonotype came up a few times. The CDR3 loop is CASRTGAPGVGYTF. CDR3 coding DNA: TGTGCCAGTAGGACAGGGGCGCCGGGTGTTGGCTACACCTTC. The chain has TRBV19 and TRBJ1-2; 8 bases fit TRBD1. Looked up from germline, CDR1 is LNHDA and CDR2 is SQIVND (reference sequence). The V segment lost 6 bases and the J segment 7 bases; nucleotides outside the gene matches: 10. There are 14 residues in the CDR3.

A note on this clonotype: Germline and junction disagree at one end, which may indicate a read error. The genes are TRBV7-9 and TRBJ1-3; D remains unclear. Germline CDR1 reads SEHNR; CDR2 reads FQNEAQ (reference sequence). This CDR3 comprises 13 residues. This CDR3 reads CASSQAGRNIIYF. The DNA of the CDR3 is TGTGCCAGCAGCCAAGCGGGTCGAAACATCATATATTTT.

The chain links TRBV20-1 to TRBJ2-3; D perhaps matches TRBD2 (5 bases). The CDR3 has 15 residues. The germline V gene encodes CDR1 DFQATT and CDR2 SNEGSKA (reference sequence). V was cut by 3 bases and J by 0 bases, with 13 bases left in between. The CDR3 reads CSASWGASSTDTQYF. CDR3 DNA: TGCAGTGCTAGTTGGGGAGCCTCTAGCACAGATACGCAGTATTTT.

This clonotype came up many times. The chain is built from TRBV11-2 and TRBJ2-7; possibly TRBD2 for D (6 bases). From germline, CDR1 is SGHAT and CDR2 FQNNGV. The CDR3 spans 18 residues. Between the trimmed V and J ends, which lost 4 bases and 2 bases, there was a span of 24 bases. The CDR3 spells CASSSHPFAEGPTYEQYF. The CDR3 DNA sequence: TGTGCCAGCAGCTCTCATCCGTTCGCGGAGGGCCCCACCTACGAGCAGTACTTC. Together with reference TRBV11-2 and TRBJ2-7, the CDR3 gives the full variable domain: EAGVAQSPRYKIIEKRQSVAFWCNPISGHATLYWYQQILGQGPKLLIQFQNNGVVDDSQLPKDRFSAERLKGVDSTLKIQPAKLEDSAVYLCASSSHPFAEGPTYEQYFGPGTRLTVT.

The chain recombines TRBV30 with TRBJ2-7; TRBD2 matches 9 bases. After removal of 5 bases from V and 2 bases from J, the junction contained 4 bases not matched to a gene. CDR3 length: 13 residues. CDR1 is GTSNPN and CDR2 is SVGIG in the germline V gene (reference sequence). CDR3 sequence: CAWASGGTYEQYF. DNA for the CDR3: TGTGCCTGGGCCAGCGGGGGGACCTACGAGCAGTACTTC.

This clonotype showed up just a few times. Compared with germline, one end of the junction differs, possibly owing to a read error. CDR3 loop: CASSLSLNIEAFF. The CDR3 nucleotides are TGTGCCAGCAGCTTATCCCTGAACATTGAAGCTTTCTTT. The rearrangement joins TRBV7-3 to TRBJ1-1; D unresolved. Germline loops: CDR1 SGHTA, CDR2 FQGTGA. This CDR3 is 13 amino acids long.

This clonotype was detected many times. The chain combines TRBV10-3 with TRBJ2-7; D call uncertain. The CDR3 is 12 residues long. Between the trimmed V and J ends, which lost 5 bases and 7 bases, there was a span of 12 bases. Per the germline V gene, CDR1 is ENHRY and CDR2 is SYGVKD. The CDR3 DNA reads TGTGCCATCAGTAGTAGTAGGTGGGAGCAGTACTTC. It specifies CAISSSRWEQYF.

This clonotype was recorded a few times. This chain connects TRBV29-1 to TRBJ2-2, with no clear D. Germline V gene data show CDR1 as SQVTM and CDR2 as ANQGSEA. V was cut by 7 bases and J by 7 bases, with 10 bases left in between. The CDR3 is 11 amino acids. The CDR3 nucleotides read TGCAGCGCCGGTGATTTCGGGGAGCTGTTTTTT. Residues: CSAGDFGELFF.

The sample holds a few counts of this clonotype. V and J are TRBV29-1 and TRBJ2-5; 8 bases agree with TRBD1. After removal of 0 bases from V and 3 bases from J, the junction contained 6 bases not matched to a gene. CDR1 and CDR2 from the germline V gene are SQVTM and ANQGSEA. The CDR3 spans 15 residues. The CDR3 nucleotides read TGCAGCGTTGAAGATCGTGACAGGGGAAAAGAGACCCAGTACTTC. Translated: CSVEDRDRGKETQYF.